The rows below give T cell receptor beta chains drawn from one sample of a study of blood T cell repertoires in COVID-19. Generated by immunoSEQ multiplex PCR, the TCRdb table keeps only in-frame clones and is missing some. Of 270,000 or so clones detected, around 81% appear once; the ten largest clones hold 2.5% to 3%. Sample: peripheral blood. These receptors all come from a woman in her sixties or seventies with active or convalescent COVID-19. CDR3s include the opening cysteine and the closing phenylalanine or tryptophan. A D gene is named only where the DNA matches it firmly. The size field is filled for only some rows; it gives once, few, many or a size class.

v_call	d_call	j_call	clone_size	cdr3_aa	cdr3_nt
TRBV30	.	TRBJ2-2	.	CAWSGTGELFF	TGTGCCTGGAGTGGAACTGGGGAGCTGTTTTTT
TRBV7-2	.	TRBJ1-4	.	CASSSHRAANEKLFF	TGTGCCAGCAGCTCCCACAGGGCCGCTAATGAAAAACTGTTTTTT
TRBV27	TRBD1	TRBJ1-1	once	CASSLGQGNTEAFF	TGTGCCAGCAGTTTAGGACAGGGGAACACTGAAGCTTTCTTT
TRBV6-5	.	TRBJ2-3	.	CASSYSGRGADTQYF	TGTGCCAGCAGTTACTCTGGGAGAGGCGCAGATACGCAGTATTTT
TRBV10-3	.	TRBJ2-5	.	CAISEVSTPGETQYF	TGTGCCATCAGTGAGGTCTCTACCCCCGGGGAGACCCAGTACTTC
TRBV6-1	.	TRBJ1-4	.	CASSEAGRGEKLFF	TGTGCCAGCAGTGAGGCTGGCAGGGGCGAAAAACTGTTTTTT
TRBV28	.	TRBJ2-7	.	CASRPPVAGYEQYF	TGTGCCAGCAGACCCCCCGTGGCAGGATACGAGCAGTACTTC
TRBV3-1/TRBV3-2	.	TRBJ1-1	.	CASSREMNTEAFF	TGTGCCAGCAGCCGTGAGATGAACACTGAAGCTTTCTTT
TRBV27	TRBD2	TRBJ2-7	.	CASRYLPGGVDEQYF	TGTGCCAGCAGGTACCTCCCCGGGGGGGTAGACGAGCAGTACTTC
TRBV7-8	.	TRBJ1-5	.	CASSQSQGNQPQHF	TGTGCCAGCAGCCAGAGCCAGGGCAATCAGCCCCAGCATTTT
TRBV4-2	TRBD1	TRBJ1-5	.	CASSQHSPQGASNQPQHF	TGTGCCAGCAGCCAACATAGCCCTCAGGGGGCTAGCAATCAGCCCCAGCATTTT
TRBV5-1	TRBD2	TRBJ2-5	.	CASSSASGGEQETQYF	TGCGCCAGCAGCTCAGCTAGCGGGGGGGAGCAAGAGACCCAGTACTTC
TRBV6-2/TRBV6-3	.	TRBJ1-2	.	CASSYPTGYPGYTF	TGTGCCAGCAGTTACCCGACGGGGTACCCTGGCTACACCTTC
TRBV29-1	.	TRBJ1-5	.	CSVISGGNQPQHF	TGCAGCGTCATTAGCGGTGGCAATCAGCCCCAGCATTTT
TRBV5-8	.	TRBJ2-7	.	CASSLYGGGEQYF	TGTGCCAGCAGCTTGTACGGGGGAGGCGAGCAGTACTTC
TRBV11-1	.	TRBJ1-6	.	CASSRRGNGSPLHF	TGTGCCAGCAGCCGGAGAGGGAACGGATCACCCCTCCACTTT
TRBV5-4	TRBD2	TRBJ2-5	.	CASSQRGEETQYF	TGTGCCAGCAGCCAGCGGGGGGAAGAGACCCAGTACTTC
TRBV6-5	.	TRBJ1-6	.	CASSSGRAKNSPLHF	TGTGCCAGCAGTTCTGGGCGCGCGAAAAATTCACCCCTCCACTTT
TRBV2	TRBD2	TRBJ2-3	.	CASSPDGGAGSDTQYF	TGTGCCAGCAGTCCTGACGGGGGGGCCGGTTCAGATACGCAGTATTTT
TRBV6-5	TRBD1	TRBJ2-7	once	CAINGDRGPSEQYF	TGTGCCATTAACGGGGACAGGGGGCCGAGCGAGCAGTACTTC
TRBV30	.	TRBJ1-1	.	CAWSYQGRNTEAFF	TGTGCCTGGAGTTACCAGGGAAGGAACACTGAAGCTTTCTTT
TRBV5-6	TRBD1	TRBJ1-6	.	CASSNRGGGANSPLHF	TGTGCCAGCAGCAACAGGGGAGGTGGGGCAAATTCACCCCTCCACTTT
TRBV19	.	TRBJ1-1	.	CASFRGGESEAFF	TGTGCCAGTTTTAGGGGAGGAGAATCTGAAGCTTTCTTT
TRBV6-5	TRBD1	TRBJ1-5	.	CASRATGTGITLQHF	TGTGCCAGCAGGGCTACCGGGACAGGGATCACCCTCCAGCATTTT
TRBV28	TRBD1	TRBJ2-7	.	CASSPPGGAYEQYF	TGTGCCAGCAGTCCACCAGGGGGCGCATACGAGCAGTACTTC
TRBV6-6	TRBD1	TRBJ2-2	few	CAPPRTGTTGELFF	TGTGCCCCCCCCAGGACAGGGACCACCGGGGAGCTGTTTTTT
TRBV9	.	TRBJ1-3	.	CASSVAPTRRGNTIYF	TGTGCCAGCAGCGTAGCTCCGACACGCCGAGGAAACACCATATATTTT
TRBV27	TRBD2	TRBJ2-2	.	CASNRGGGELFF	TGTGCCAGCAACCGGGGGGGCGGGGAGCTGTTTTTT
TRBV10-3	.	TRBJ2-1	.	CAIMQGRDNEQFF	TGTGCCATCATGCAGGGAAGGGACAATGAGCAGTTCTTC
TRBV7-3	TRBD1	TRBJ2-7	.	CASSLGQVLSYEQYF	TGTGCCAGCAGCTTAGGACAGGTCCTCTCCTACGAGCAGTACTTC
TRBV12-5	.	TRBJ1-5	few	CASAQGKIQHF	TGTGCTAGTGCCCAGGGTAAAATCCAGCATTTT
TRBV3-1/TRBV3-2	TRBD1	TRBJ2-1	.	CASSQAGQGGEQFF	TGTGCCAGCAGCCAAGCCGGACAGGGGGGTGAGCAGTTCTTC
TRBV27	TRBD1	TRBJ1-4	.	CASSFRDRGHEKLFF	TGTGCCAGCAGTTTCCGGGACAGGGGGCATGAAAAACTGTTTTTT
TRBV18	TRBD1	TRBJ2-7	.	CASSFQGTGASYEQYF	TGTGCCAGCTCATTTCAAGGGACAGGCGCAAGCTACGAGCAGTACTTC
TRBV7-9	.	TRBJ1-6	.	CASSSQNSNSPLHF	TGTGCCAGCAGCTCGCAGAATTCGAATTCACCCCTCCACTTT
TRBV5-1	TRBD1	TRBJ2-7	.	CASSPQGARGEQYF	TGCGCCAGCAGCCCACAGGGGGCGCGGGGCGAGCAGTACTTC
TRBV20-1	.	TRBJ2-2	.	CSATGPGELFF	TGCAGTGCTACAGGGCCCGGGGAGCTGTTTTTT
TRBV4-3	.	TRBJ2-1	.	CASSQDTGGTPDNEQFF	TGCGCCAGCAGCCAAGATACCGGAGGGACGCCCGACAATGAGCAGTTCTTC
TRBV7-2	TRBD1	TRBJ1-2	.	CASSWRQGEGYTF	TGTGCCAGCAGCTGGAGACAGGGGGAAGGCTACACCTTC
TRBV30	.	TRBJ1-5	.	CAWNSDMVNQPQHF	TGTGCCTGGAACAGTGACATGGTTAATCAGCCCCAGCATTTT
TRBV4-3	TRBD1	TRBJ1-4	.	CASSQVGQGFEKLFF	TGCGCCAGCAGCCAAGTGGGACAGGGGTTCGAAAAACTGTTTTTT
TRBV7-2	TRBD1	TRBJ1-2	.	CASSPASGGDRDRGYGYTF	TGTGCCAGCAGCCCCGCAAGCGGGGGCGACAGGGATCGGGGCTATGGCTACACCTTC
TRBV5-1	.	TRBJ2-2	few	CASSSRDTGELFF	TGCGCCAGCAGCTCCCGGGACACCGGGGAGCTGTTTTTT
TRBV12-5	.	TRBJ1-2	few	CASLSGYGYTF	TGTGCTAGCTTATCGGGCTATGGCTACACCTTC
TRBV7-2	TRBD2	TRBJ2-2	.	CASSPRGGSDTGELFF	TGTGCCAGCAGCCCTCGGGGGGGGAGCGACACCGGGGAGCTGTTTTTT
TRBV19	.	TRBJ2-2	once	CASSRTGPGELFF	TGTGCCAGTAGTAGAACAGGGCCCGGGGAGCTGTTTTTT
TRBV7-2	TRBD1	TRBJ1-4	.	CASSTGQGTNEKLFF	TGTGCCAGCAGCACAGGACAGGGGACTAATGAAAAACTGTTTTTT
TRBV5-1	.	TRBJ2-3	.	CASSLGASTDTQYF	TGCGCCAGCAGCTTGGGAGCTAGCACAGATACGCAGTATTTT
TRBV5-1	.	TRBJ1-1	.	CASSLGQPPELEAFF	TGCGCCAGCAGCTTGGGACAGCCGCCCGAACTTGAAGCTTTCTTT
TRBV11-2	.	TRBJ2-4	.	CASSVQGSKNIQYF	TGTGCCAGCAGCGTACAGGGTAGCAAAAACATTCAGTACTTC
TRBV9	TRBD2	TRBJ2-5	.	CASSPAPGLAWPQTQYF	TGTGCCAGCAGTCCCGCCCCGGGACTAGCTTGGCCACAGACCCAGTACTTC
TRBV10-1	.	TRBJ1-1	.	CASSEILNTEAFF	TGCGCCAGCAGTGAAATCTTGAACACTGAAGCTTTCTTT
TRBV7-5	.	TRBJ1-2	.	CARSHRQGRGSYTF	TGTGCCAGAAGCCACAGACAGGGGAGAGGTAGCTACACCTTC
TRBV7-2	TRBD1	TRBJ1-1	.	CASSLEGARQAFF	TGTGCCAGCAGCTTAGAGGGGGCCAGGCAGGCTTTCTTT
TRBV6-5	.	TRBJ1-5	once	CASSYSQSEQPQHF	TGTGCCAGCAGTTACTCGCAGTCAGAACAGCCCCAGCATTTT